The entry that follows covers one T cell receptor beta chain sequence. Its specificity is not known. This record belongs to a study of T-cell reconstitution after alpha-beta-depleted transplantation in children. Study conclusions and caveats: TCRbeta diversity was high at day 60 in some patients (a result of surviving recipient T cells and thymic progenitors). About two months after transplant, alpha-beta T cells reportedly came from several hundred expanded graft clones. T-cell counts and diversity at one year post-transplant came mainly from newly produced T cells.

V was pared by 0 bases and J by 8 bases, with 13 bases between. This CDR3 region has 14 residues. Germline V gene lookup returns CDR1 MNHEY and CDR2 SVGEGT. Researchers prepared the TCRbeta library using unique molecular identifiers, the study reports. From the PCR reads, TCRdb called clonotypes with MiXCR, one entry per CDR3 protein. The sample lists about a million distinct CDR3 sequences, around 30% occurring once. The sequenced sample was PBMCs, mostly from graft donor cells, obtained 360 days after TCRalphabeta/CD19-depleted stem cell transplant. The J gene is TRBJ1-1, the V gene TRBV6-2 or TRBV6-3; D is ambiguous. The TCR originated in a boy in the first two years of life who had a stem cell transplant for SCID, so the T cells may come from the graft donor. DNA for the CDR3: TGTGCCAGCAGTTACTCGATGGTCCAGGTGGAAGCTTTCTTT. Translating it yields CASSYSMVQVEAFF.